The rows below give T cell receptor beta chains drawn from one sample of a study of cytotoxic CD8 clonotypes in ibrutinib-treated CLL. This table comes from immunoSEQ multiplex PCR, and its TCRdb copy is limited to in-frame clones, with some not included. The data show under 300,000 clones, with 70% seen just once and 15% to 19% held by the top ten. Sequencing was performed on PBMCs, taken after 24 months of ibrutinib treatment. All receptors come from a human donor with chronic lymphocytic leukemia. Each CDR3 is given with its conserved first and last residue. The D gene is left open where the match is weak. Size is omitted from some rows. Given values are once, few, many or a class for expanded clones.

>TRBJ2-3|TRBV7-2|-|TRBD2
CASSPRTSRADTQYF
TGTGCCAGCAGCCCCCGGACTAGCCGAGCAGATACGCAGTATTTT
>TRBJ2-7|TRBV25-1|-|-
CASSEGRRVAYEQYF
TGTGCCAGCAGTGAAGGCAGGAGGGTTGCCTACGAGCAGTACTTC
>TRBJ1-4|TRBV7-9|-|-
CASSLRDEKLFF
TGTGCCAGCAGCCTAAGGGATGAAAAACTGTTTTTT
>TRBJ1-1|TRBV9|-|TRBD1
CASSVEGQGRTEAFF
TGTGCCAGCAGCGTAGAGGGACAGGGGAGGACTGAAGCTTTCTTT
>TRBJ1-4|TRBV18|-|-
CASSPGKNEKLFF
TGTGCCAGCTCCCCCGGGAAGAATGAAAAACTGTTTTTT
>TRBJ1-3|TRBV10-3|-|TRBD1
CAISGGTGGGNTIYF
TGTGCCATCAGCGGAGGGACAGGGGGTGGAAACACCATATATTTT
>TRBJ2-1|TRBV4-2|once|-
CASSQASGANHNEQFF
TGTGCCAGCAGCCAAGCGAGTGGGGCTAATCACAATGAGCAGTTCTTC
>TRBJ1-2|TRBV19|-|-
CASSSNRAGYGYTF
TGTGCCAGTAGTTCAAACAGGGCCGGCTATGGCTACACCTTC
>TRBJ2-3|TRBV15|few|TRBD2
CATSRSREVGTDTQYF
TGTGCCACCAGCAGATCACGGGAGGTGGGCACAGATACGCAGTATTTT
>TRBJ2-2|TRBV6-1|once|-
CASSVEGGMDTGELFF
TGTGCCAGCAGTGTAGAAGGCGGGATGGACACCGGGGAGCTGTTTTTT
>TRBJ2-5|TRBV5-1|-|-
CASSLQTAPEETQYF
TGCGCCAGCAGCTTGCAAACGGCCCCTGAGGAGACCCAGTACTTC
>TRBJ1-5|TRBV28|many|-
CASSPYAFQPQHF
TGTGCCAGCAGTCCCTATGCTTTTCAGCCCCAGCATTTT
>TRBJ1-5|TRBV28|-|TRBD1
CASRPGTGRGQPQHF
TGTGCCAGCAGACCCGGGACAGGGAGAGGCCAGCCCCAGCATTTT
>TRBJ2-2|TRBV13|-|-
CASSLGNTGELFF
TGTGCCAGCAGCTTAGGGAACACCGGGGAGCTGTTTTTT
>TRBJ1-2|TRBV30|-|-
CAWSDSRGGYTF
TGTGCCTGGAGTGATTCCAGGGGAGGCTACACCTTC
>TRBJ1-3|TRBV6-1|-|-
CASSEDVESSGNTIYF
TGTGCCAGCAGTGAAGACGTCGAAAGCTCTGGAAACACCATATATTTT
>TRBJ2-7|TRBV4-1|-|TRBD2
CASSQEAQRGSYEQYF
TGCGCCAGCAGCCAAGAGGCGCAGCGGGGCTCCTACGAGCAGTACTTC
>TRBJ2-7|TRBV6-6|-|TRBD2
CASSPRLAGQYEQYF
TGTGCCAGCAGCCCGCGACTAGCGGGACAATACGAGCAGTACTTC
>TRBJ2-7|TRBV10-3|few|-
CAISDPRAAYEQYF
TGTGCCATCAGTGACCCACGAGCGGCCTACGAGCAGTACTTC
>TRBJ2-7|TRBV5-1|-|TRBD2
CASSLDGRPNEQYF
TGCGCCAGCAGCTTGGACGGGAGGCCTAACGAGCAGTACTTC
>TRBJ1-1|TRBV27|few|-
CASSTTLGSEAFF
TGTGCCAGCAGTACCACCTTGGGGAGTGAAGCTTTCTTT
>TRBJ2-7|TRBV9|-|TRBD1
CASSVVRPGQGLSEQYF
TGTGCCAGCAGCGTAGTCCGGCCGGGACAGGGGTTGAGCGAGCAGTACTTC
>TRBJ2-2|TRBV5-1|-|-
CASSGGNTGELFF
TGCGCCAGCAGCGGGGGGAACACCGGGGAGCTGTTTTTT
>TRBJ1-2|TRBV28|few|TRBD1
CASSLRRTGGYYGYTF
TGTGCCAGCAGTTTACGGAGGACAGGGGGTTACTATGGCTACACCTTC
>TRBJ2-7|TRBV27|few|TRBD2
CASSLTTSAYYEQYF
TGTGCCAGCAGTTTGACGACTAGCGCCTACTACGAGCAGTACTTC
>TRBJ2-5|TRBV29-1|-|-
CSTRRALVGTQYF
TGCAGCACCCGGAGGGCTTTGGTGGGGACCCAGTACTTC
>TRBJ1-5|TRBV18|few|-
CASSPIGNQPQHF
TGTGCCAGCTCGCCCATCGGGAATCAGCCCCAGCATTTT
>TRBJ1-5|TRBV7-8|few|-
CASSLALGNQPQHF
TGTGCCAGCAGCTTAGCCCTGGGAAACCAGCCCCAGCATTTT
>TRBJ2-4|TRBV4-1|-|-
CASSHNTELAKNIQYF
TGCGCCAGCAGCCATAATACAGAATTAGCCAAAAACATTCAGTACTTC
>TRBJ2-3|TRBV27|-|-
CASSGRWRVASTDTQYF
TGTGCCAGCAGTGGGAGGTGGCGGGTTGCTAGCACAGATACGCAGTATTTT
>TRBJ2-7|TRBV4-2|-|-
CASSQDLGHYEQYF
TGTGCCAGCAGCCAAGATCTGGGGCACTACGAGCAGTACTTC
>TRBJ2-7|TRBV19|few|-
CASSPGGEEQYF
TGTGCCAGTAGCCCCGGAGGGGAAGAGCAGTACTTC
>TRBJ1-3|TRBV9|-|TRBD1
CASSPGQGRLSGNTIYF
TGTGCCAGCTCTCCTGGACAGGGAAGACTCTCTGGAAACACCATATATTTT
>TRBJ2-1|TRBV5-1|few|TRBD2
CASKDVAGGHSEQFF
TGCGCCAGCAAGGATGTAGCGGGAGGGCATAGTGAGCAGTTCTTC
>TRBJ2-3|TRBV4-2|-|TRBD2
CASSQALAGDTQYF
TGTGCCAGCAGCCAAGCCTTAGCGGGAGATACGCAGTATTTT
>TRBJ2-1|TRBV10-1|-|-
CASSAIPEGGRGNEQFF
TGCGCCAGCAGTGCGATCCCTGAAGGGGGGAGAGGGAATGAGCAGTTCTTC
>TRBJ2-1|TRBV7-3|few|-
CASSPPGNRAYNEQFF
TGTGCCAGCAGCCCGCCAGGGAATCGTGCCTACAATGAGCAGTTCTTC
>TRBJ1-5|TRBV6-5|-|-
CASSYSYRNQPQHF
TGTGCCAGCAGTTACTCGTACAGGAATCAGCCCCAGCATTTT
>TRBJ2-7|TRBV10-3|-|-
CAISEGMEGYEQYF
TGTGCCATCAGTGAGGGGATGGAGGGCTACGAGCAGTACTTC
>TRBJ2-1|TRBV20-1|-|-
CSAIRAVEQFF
TGCAGTGCCATCCGGGCAGTTGAGCAGTTCTTC
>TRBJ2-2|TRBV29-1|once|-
CSVHTRQAGELFF
TGCAGCGTCCATACTAGACAGGCCGGGGAGCTGTTTTTT
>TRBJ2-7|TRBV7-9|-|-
CASSSRGGDRDEQYF
TGTGCCAGCAGCTCAAGGGGGGGAGACAGGGACGAGCAGTACTTC
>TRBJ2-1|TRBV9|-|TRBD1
CASSVPRTGTDYNEQFF
TGTGCCAGCAGCGTCCCCCGGACCGGGACAGATTACAATGAGCAGTTCTTC
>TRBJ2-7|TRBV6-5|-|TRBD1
CASSWDREANEQYF
TGTGCCAGCAGTTGGGACAGGGAGGCGAACGAGCAGTACTTC
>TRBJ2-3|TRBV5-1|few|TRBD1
CASSWTGASTDTQYF
TGCGCCAGCAGCTGGACAGGGGCTAGCACAGATACGCAGTATTTT
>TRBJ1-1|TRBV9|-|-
CASSVLGDTEAFF
TGTGCCAGCAGCGTACTAGGAGACACTGAAGCTTTCTTT
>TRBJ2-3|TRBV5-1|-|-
CASSLAAAGAHTDTQYF
TGCGCCAGCAGCTTGGCCGCCGCAGGTGCCCACACAGATACGCAGTATTTT
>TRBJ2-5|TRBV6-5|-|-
CASNKAETQYF
TGTGCCAGCAACAAGGCAGAGACCCAGTACTTC
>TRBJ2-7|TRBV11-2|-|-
CASSPSIPYEQYF
TGTGCCAGCAGCCCTTCGATCCCCTACGAGCAGTACTTC
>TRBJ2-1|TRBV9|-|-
CASSPPPPVSYNEQFF
TGTGCCAGCAGCCCGCCGCCACCCGTCTCCTACAATGAGCAGTTCTTC
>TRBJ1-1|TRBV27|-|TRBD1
CASRTGVNTEAFF
TGTGCCAGCCGGACAGGAGTGAACACTGAAGCTTTCTTT
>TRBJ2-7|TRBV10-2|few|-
CASSESYRAGSYEQYF
TGCGCCAGCAGTGAGTCCTACAGGGCGGGCTCCTACGAGCAGTACTTC
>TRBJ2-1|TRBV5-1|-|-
CASSSGLAHNEQFF
TGCGCCAGCAGCTCGGGACTGGCTCACAATGAGCAGTTCTTC
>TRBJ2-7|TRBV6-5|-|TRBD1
CASSTDRDPYEQYF
TGTGCCAGCAGTACGGACAGGGACCCCTACGAGCAGTACTTC
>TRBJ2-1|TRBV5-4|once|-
CASSFPAGSSYNEQFF
TGTGCCAGCAGCTTTCCGGCAGGGAGCTCCTACAATGAGCAGTTCTTC